Given below is one TCR beta chain in context. There is no known antigen for this receptor. One base away there is no much larger clone; base qualities are not given. This entry is derived from a study of T cell responses to AZD1222 COVID-19 vaccine (dated by TCRdb to 2020 to 2023). Looking at the study overall: AZD1222 recipients given second doses at about 4 weeks or at about 12 weeks were pooled, since spike-specific TCR depth and breadth were not found to differ between the two schedules. A total of around 240 trial participants underwent TCR sequencing, of whom around 210 had received two doses of AZD1222 and some 25 had received two doses of the MenACWY control vaccine. Trial participants were enrolled into age subgroups of 18-55, 56-69 and 70-plus years, which contained 148, 28 and 57 TCR-sequenced participants, respectively.

The CDR3 regions of human TCRbeta chains were analyzed by immunosequencing. As for how the authors treated the data: Repertoire TCRs were checked for matches against a reference library of SARS-CoV-2-specific TCRs that had been generated using the MIRA antigen-specificity platform. Breadth meant the fraction of unique TCRs that were SARS-CoV-2-associated, whereas depth meant the fraction of total T cells that were SARS-CoV-2-associated. Using the MIRA data, each spike-specific TCR was mapped to the spike region that the TCR reacts to and placed in a CD4 or CD8 class. Log10-transformed breadth and depth values were compared by one-way ANOVA with Sidak's multiple comparisons tests. TCRdb re-hosts the immuneACCESS table, in-frame sequences only. Its copies lack some clones; in the studies checked, an unresolved V gene accounts for under half of them, and the cause for the rest is not known. V and J calls and clone size are as listed in that table; D and trimming were resolved from the DNA. This sample has 110,000 to 150,000 clones in its table, and approximately 92% of those were observed once. The ten top clones hold about 3% of the sample.

This specimen's time point label, interpreted: baseline before first vaccination. Vaccinee samples were obtained from the UK trials COV001 and COV002, which included a single-blind randomized controlled phase 2/3 trial of AZD1222 (ChAdOx1 nCoV-19) in healthy adults. For TCRbeta chain sequencing, PBMC samples were collected from trial participants at day 0 and at day 28 after the second dose. Beyond this particular receptor, the publication reports: CD4 TCRs associated with the vaccine covered the entire spike protein, and the dominant responses were in regions 160-218 and 743-854. No day 14 peak-response samples were available, so repertoires were characterized only after the peak T cell response. Spike-specific TCR breadth and depth rose significantly after two AZD1222 doses compared with day 0 and with MenACWY recipients. The 56-69-year group was small, and its depth increase did not reach significance, likely because of low power. Only six AZD1222 recipients were SARS-CoV-2 seropositive at baseline, limiting conclusions about previously exposed vaccinees. Reportedly, close to half of the unique spike-specific TCRs recognized epitopes lying outside the regions that are mutated in the B.1.351 and B.1.1.7 variants. Participants were mostly white British and included more females than males, and it was suggested by the authors that clonal diversity may have been underestimated.

CDR1 and CDR2, looked up from the germline V gene, are SGHRS and YFSETQ. Ends trimmed: V by 3 bases, J by 2 bases; bases unmatched to a gene: 7. The CDR3 runs 15 amino acids, cysteine and phenylalanine included. Kept here is only the CDR3 DNA, which spans 45 bases and is read in frame from base 1. This receptor was identified in an adult in good health. This specimen consisted of peripheral blood, obtained on day 0 of AZD1222 vaccination. The sequence links TRBV5-1 to TRBJ2-5, with TRBD1 identical over 7 junction bases. Here is the DNA: TGCGCCAGCAGCTCTCCCCAGGGGGTACAAGAGACCCAGTACTTC. It codes for CASSSPQGVQETQYF.